This TCR beta chain was found in a study of cytomegalovirus exposure and HLA in healthy donors. Overall study findings and caveats: Segments of the TCR beta V type were, in most cases, productive about 90% or about 30% of the time in an earlier analysis. Testing in vitro showed three CMV-associated chains specific for CMV antigens. Published work reported that the classifier diagnosed cytomegalovirus status with high specificity and sensitivity. Altogether, 150 or so TCR beta chains were recorded as cytomegalovirus-associated.

The PCR employed 60 Vbeta primers together with 13 Jbeta primers. Method: immunoSEQ multiplex PCR; TCRdb's copy keeps in-frame clones and lacks some. In the table there are around 120,000 clones, 15% of which are singletons. This clone was observed a few times. Its antigen remains unknown. From germline, CDR1 is GTSNPN and CDR2 SVGIG (reference sequence). V lost 3 bases and J lost 5; bases outside the gene matches: 8. The CDR3 runs to 15 residues. This receptor was identified in a woman between 18 and 30 years old in good health and CMV-seronegative. The sample taken for sequencing was PBMCs. The chain is built from TRBV30 and TRBJ1-5; TRBD1 aligns across 9 bases. The CDR3 loop is CAWSGTGYGDQPQHF. CDR3 coding DNA: TGTGCCTGGAGCGGGACAGGGTATGGGGATCAGCCCCAGCATTTT.